Here is one T cell receptor (beta chain) with its context. Its antigen is unknown. The sample comes from a study of post-analysis software for immune sequencing data. Study-wide background: Multiple sclerosis in the patients followed relapsing-remitting, secondary progressive and progressive-relapsing courses. The study's findings and limits: A handful of TRBV segments were significantly more frequent in patients than in controls. TRBV5-6, TRBV5-1 and TRBV20-1 were among these segments. A significant reduction in normalized Chao1 diversity was observed in multiple sclerosis patients versus controls.

Trimming took off 6 bases at V and 4 bases at J, with 8 bases between the two ends. CDR1 SQVTM and CDR2 ANQGSEA come from the germline V gene. The CDR3 length is 11 residues. Unique molecular identifiers were present in the TCR beta cDNA libraries. TCRdb ran MiXCR on the PCR reads and lists one entry per CDR3 protein. The profile shows about 800,000 distinct CDR3 sequences, roughly 27% of them singletons. The specimen was blood. The clonotype originates from a girl aged 10 to 17 with multiple sclerosis. The J gene is TRBJ2-3, the V gene TRBV29-1; unclear D gene. As DNA, the CDR3 is TGCAGCGTGTGGAGCTCAGATACGCAGTATTTT. Residues: CSVWSSDTQYF.